This record covers a single T cell receptor (beta chain). These data are taken from a study of shared T cell receptors in the human thymus. TCRdb's copy holds only in-frame clones and misses some; the assay was immunoSEQ multiplex PCR. The sample yields roughly 550,000 clones, around 78% seen once. V lost 2 bases to trimming and J lost 10 bases, with 6 bases between them. The CDR3 covers 11 residues. CDR1 and CDR2 from the germline V gene are SEHNR and FQNEAQ (reference sequence). These same records also appear under a second study, on human thymus T cells. That paper states: Donors were healthy Finnish babies undergoing corrective operations for congenital heart defects. Corrective cardiac surgery supplied the resected thymus tissue. Repertoires from thymus and blood appeared to show biased V and J gene usage. There were highly overlapping thymic repertoires among unrelated individuals, as related research reported.

The V gene is TRBV7-9, the J gene TRBJ2-1; no firm D call. The sample taken for sequencing was thymocytes. The sequence came from a boy less than two years old with a congenital heart defect. The CDR3 DNA reads as TGTGCCAGCAGCTTACTTAGAGAGCAGTTCTTC. Residues: CASSLLREQFF.